Below are 3 T cell receptor beta chains sequenced from a single sample in a study of cytomegalovirus exposure and HLA in healthy donors. The PCR contained 60 Vbeta and 13 Jbeta primers. The protocol was immunoSEQ multiplex PCR, while the TCRdb copy is restricted to in-frame clones and leaves out a portion. This sample lists approximately 120,000 clones; its ten largest clones have 0.9% to 1.2%. Input material: PBMCs. Receptors were obtained from a man younger than 35 in good health and CMV-seronegative.

V is TRBV30 and J is TRBJ1-5; D might be TRBD1 (6 bases). The CDR3 extends over 15 amino acids. Germline assignment: CDR1 GTSNPN and CDR2 SVGIG (reference sequence). Between the trimmed V and J ends, which lost 7 bases and 0 bases, there was a span of 16 bases. CDR3 region: CAFTQGQYSNQPQHF. The CDR3 region has the DNA TGTGCCTTTACCCAGGGGCAATATAGCAATCAGCCCCAGCATTTT.

The rearrangement links TRBV29-1 to TRBJ2-1, with 7 bases identical to TRBD1. The CDR3 is made up of 13 amino acids. Germline loops: CDR1 SQVTM, CDR2 ANQGSEA. The V and J ends lost 7 bases and 7 bases, in that order; junction bases with no gene match: 10. This chain's CDR3 is CSGNRDRGNEQFF. The CDR3 DNA reads as TGCAGCGGAAACCGGGACAGAGGAAATGAGCAGTTCTTC.

The chain has TRBV19 and TRBJ2-6; unclear D gene. Trimming removed 6 bases at V and 1 base at J, with 19 bases between. Germline V gives CDR1 LNHDA, CDR2 SQIVND (reference sequence). CDR3 length: 18 residues. The CDR3 DNA sequence: TGTGCCAGTAGAAATTCAGGTCAGTTCCCTTCTGGGGCCAACGTCCTGACTTTC. It is translated as CASRNSGQFPSGANVLTF. Filled out from reference TRBV19 and TRBJ2-6, the complete variable domain reads DGGITQSPKYLFRKEGQNVTLSCEQNLNHDAMYWYRQDPGQGLRLIYYSQIVNDFQKGDIAEGYSVSREKKESFPLTVTSAQKNPTAFYLCASRNSGQFPSGANVLTFGAGSRLTVL.